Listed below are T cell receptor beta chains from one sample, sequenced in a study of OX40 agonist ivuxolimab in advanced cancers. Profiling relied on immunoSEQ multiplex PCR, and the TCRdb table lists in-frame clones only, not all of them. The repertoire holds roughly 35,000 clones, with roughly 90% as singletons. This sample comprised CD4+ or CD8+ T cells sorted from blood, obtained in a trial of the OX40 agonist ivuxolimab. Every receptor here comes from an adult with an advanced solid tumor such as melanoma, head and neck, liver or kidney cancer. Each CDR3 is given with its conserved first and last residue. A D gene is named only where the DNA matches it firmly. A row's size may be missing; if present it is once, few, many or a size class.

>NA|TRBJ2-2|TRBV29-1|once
CSVEVGANTGELFF
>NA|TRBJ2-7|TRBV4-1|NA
CASSQSGTYGYYEQYF
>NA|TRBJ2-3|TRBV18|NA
CASSPAVRSTDTQYF
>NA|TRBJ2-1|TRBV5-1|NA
CASSPGQRTNNEQFF
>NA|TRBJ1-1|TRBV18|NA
CASSPNGLDTEAFF
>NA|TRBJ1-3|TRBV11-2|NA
CASSPQTAGNTIYF
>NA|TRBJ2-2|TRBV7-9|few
CASSLPGQRSGELFF
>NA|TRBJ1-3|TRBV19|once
CASSRGGGNTIYF
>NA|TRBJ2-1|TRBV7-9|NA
CASSLTGWKDNEQFF
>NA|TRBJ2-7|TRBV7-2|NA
CASSSMDYRGEQYF
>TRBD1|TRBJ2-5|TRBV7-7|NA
CASSRDSQETQYF
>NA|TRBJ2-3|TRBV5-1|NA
CASSLLVGGNTDTQYF
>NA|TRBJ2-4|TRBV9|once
CASSEGGFAKNIQYF
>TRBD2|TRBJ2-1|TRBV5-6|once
CASSLLAGGRPNEQFF
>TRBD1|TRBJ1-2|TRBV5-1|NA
CASSLGQGGYGYTF
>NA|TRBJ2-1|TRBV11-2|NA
CASSFFGPNNEQFF
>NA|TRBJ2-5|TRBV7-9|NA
CASSLIETQYF
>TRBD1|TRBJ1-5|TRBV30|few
CACASRGQGLNQPQHF
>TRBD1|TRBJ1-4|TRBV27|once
CASSPGTGFEKLFF
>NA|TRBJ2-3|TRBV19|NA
CASRFRSLTDTQYF
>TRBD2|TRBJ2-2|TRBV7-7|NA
CASSLVPSGGLNTGELFF
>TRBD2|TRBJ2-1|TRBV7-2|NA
CASSLGLRLVAGGHNEQFF
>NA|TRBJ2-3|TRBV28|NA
CASTSSRDTQYF
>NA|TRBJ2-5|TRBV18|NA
CASSGRQKVQETQYF
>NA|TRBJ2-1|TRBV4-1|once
CASSQLVVMAFEQFF
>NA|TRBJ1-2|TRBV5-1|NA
CASSLSRGDFYGYTF
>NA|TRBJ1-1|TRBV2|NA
CASSVSRQGRELAFF
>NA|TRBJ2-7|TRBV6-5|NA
CASSYSRGYEQYF
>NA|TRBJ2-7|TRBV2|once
CASSSWSRKEYF
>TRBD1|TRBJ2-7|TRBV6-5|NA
CASSYPRGTAIF
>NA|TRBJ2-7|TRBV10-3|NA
CAISESGDSLYEQYF